These 21 T cell receptor beta chains were sequenced from one sample in a study of T cell responses to AZD1222 COVID-19 vaccine. TCRdb keeps only in-frame clones here, not all; method: immunoSEQ multiplex PCR. The sample has just under 80,000 clones, 92% seen once; the top ten hold roughly 4.3%. Source: peripheral blood, taken 28 days after the second AZD1222 dose. These receptors came from an adult who received the AZD1222 COVID-19 vaccine.

This clone was counted between two and nine times. This rearrangement joins TRBV29-1 to TRBJ2-2, with D possibly being TRBD2 (5 bases). The CDR3 extends over 16 amino acids. Trimming removed 1 base at V and 0 bases at J, with 12 bases between. Per germline, CDR1 SQVTM and CDR2 ANQGSEA. CDR3 bases: TGCAGCGTTGAAGCCCTATCGGGATCGAACACCGGGGAGCTGTTTTTT. Residues: CSVEALSGSNTGELFF.

The rearrangement joins TRBV30 to TRBJ1-5; D ambiguous. Trimming pared 2 bases from V and 3 bases from J, leaving 8 bases between. The germline gives CDR1 GTSNPN, CDR2 SVGIG (reference sequence). CDR3 length equals 13 residues. The CDR3 region has the DNA TGTGCCTGGAGTCTGGGAACCAATCAGCCCCAGCATTTT. Amino acids: CAWSLGTNQPQHF.

The chain combines TRBV18 with TRBJ2-4; D possibly matches TRBD1 or TRBD2 (6 bases each). The germline V and J ends were trimmed by 4 bases and 8 bases, with 12 bases remaining between them. The CDR3 runs to 13 residues. In germline, CDR1 is KGHSH, CDR2 LQKENI. The CDR3 loop is CASSRTGADIQYF. The CDR3 nucleotides are TGTGCCAGCTCACGGACGGGGGCGGACATTCAGTACTTC.

The CDR3 protein is CASSFFGADNNEKLFF. The CDR3, as DNA: TGTGCCAGCAGCTTCTTTGGGGCAGACAATAATGAAAAACTGTTTTTT. The chain combines TRBV11-2 with TRBJ1-4, with D perhaps matching TRBD1 (5 bases). Deletions cut 3 bases from V and 4 bases from J, with 15 bases between. The CDR3 loop spans 16 amino acids. Germline V CDR1 and CDR2: SGHAT, FQNNGV.

This chain uses TRBV5-1 with TRBJ2-1; D uncertain. The CDR3 length is 13 residues. V was trimmed by 3 bases and J by 7 bases, leaving 11 bases between them. Germline V lookup: CDR1 SGHRS, CDR2 YFSETQ. The CDR3 protein is CASSSAGWNEQFF. The CDR3 region has the DNA TGCGCCAGCAGCTCCGCAGGTTGGAATGAGCAGTTCTTC.

The chain carries TRBV27 and TRBJ2-3; weak D call: TRBD2 (5 bases). Germline V gives CDR1 MNHEY, CDR2 SMNVEV (reference sequence). V lost 5 bases to trimming and J lost 2 bases, with 17 bases between them. The CDR3 has 16 residues. In DNA form, the CDR3 reads TGTGCCAGCAGTCTAAGACTACCACTAATCACAGATACGCAGTATTTT. Protein: CASSLRLPLITDTQYF.

The V and J genes are TRBV7-8 and TRBJ2-5; 7 bases fit TRBD1. V trimming: 5 bases; J trimming: 3 bases; junction bases outside the gene matches: 3. CDR1 and CDR2 (germline): SGHVS, FQNEAQ. The CDR3 has 13 amino acids. The CDR3 loop is CASSPGTEETQYF. DNA of the CDR3: TGTGCCAGCAGCCCGGGGACAGAAGAGACCCAGTACTTC.

The CDR3 loop reads CASSRTVTRETQYF. In DNA form, the CDR3 reads TGTGCCAGCAGCCGGACGGTCACAAGGGAGACCCAGTACTTC. J is TRBJ2-5 and V is TRBV5-4; D not resolved. Trimming cost V 4 bases and J 5 bases, with 15 bases left between them. The V gene's germline CDR1 is SGHNT and CDR2 YYREEE (reference sequence). The CDR3 loop spans 14 amino acids.

This chain joins TRBV20-1 and TRBJ1-1; D is uncertain. The V and J ends lost 2 bases and 7 bases respectively, with 8 bases between them. Germline CDR1 reads DFQATT; CDR2 reads SNEGSKA (reference sequence). The CDR3 is made up of 11 amino acids. In DNA, the CDR3 is TGCAGTGCTAGAATGTCGGGTGAAGCTTTCTTT. This gives the protein CSARMSGEAFF.

This clone showed up just once. The chain joins TRBV18 to TRBJ2-1, with 9 bases aligning to TRBD1. The V gene's germline CDR1 is KGHSH and CDR2 LQKENI. The CDR3 spans 15 residues. V was pared by 2 bases and J by 7 bases, with 6 bases of the junction left unmatched. This chain's CDR3 is CASSPRTGARNEQFF. The CDR3 DNA reads as TGTGCCAGCTCACCAAGGACAGGGGCAAGGAATGAGCAGTTCTTC.

The chain recombines TRBV5-4 with TRBJ2-7, with D perhaps TRBD1 or TRBD2 (6 bases each). V shed 0 bases and J shed 5 bases, with 12 bases lying between them. CDR3 length: 14 residues. Germline CDR1 and CDR2: SGHNT and YYREEE (reference sequence). Here the CDR3 DNA reads TGTGCCAGCAGCTTGGACCGGGGGCGCGACGAGCAGTACTTC. It codes for CASSLDRGRDEQYF.

The V gene is TRBV5-1, the J gene TRBJ1-3; possible D gene TRBD1, 6 bases. V dropped 0 bases and J dropped 0 bases, with 13 bases sitting between them. The CDR3 runs to 17 residues. Per germline, CDR1 SGHRS and CDR2 YFSETQ. CDR3 nucleotide sequence: TGCGCCAGCAGCTTGGTTCCCCAGGGGATCTCTGGAAACACCATATATTTT. Translating gives CASSLVPQGISGNTIYF.

The chain uses TRBV19 and TRBJ1-5, with unresolved D. Germline-derived CDR1 and CDR2 are LNHDA and SQIVND (reference sequence). The CDR3 has 15 amino acids. The V end was cut by 7 bases, the J end by 3 bases, with 16 bases between. CDR3 sequence: CASTPTGLFNQPQHF. The CDR3 bases are TGTGCCAGTACTCCTACCGGACTGTTCAATCAGCCCCAGCATTTT.

This chain connects TRBV11-3 to TRBJ2-1, with 12 bases identical to TRBD2. CDR1 and CDR2 from the germline V gene are SGHNT and YENEEA. The CDR3 sequence is 15 residues long. Trimming cost V 2 bases and J 8 bases; bases outside gene matches: 4. The CDR3, as DNA: TGTGCCAGCAGCTTAAGACTAGCGGGAGCCCATGAGCAGTTCTTC. Residues: CASSLRLAGAHEQFF.

The chain links TRBV2 to TRBJ2-1; 7 bases are a match to TRBD2. Trimming cost V 3 bases and J 7 bases; bases outside gene matches: 18. Germline V gene lookup returns CDR1 SNHLY and CDR2 FYNNEI. CDR3 length: 18 residues. The CDR3 sequence is CASSESVGGLLMSNEQFF. The CDR3 DNA is TGTGCCAGCAGTGAGTCAGTCGGGGGACTACTTATGTCGAATGAGCAGTTCTTC.

This chain links TRBV21-1 with TRBJ2-1; the table assigns TRBD2, which was not confirmed against the DNA. TRBV21-1 is listed as a pseudogene. The CDR3 covers 16 residues. DNA for the CDR3: TGTGCCAGCAGCAAGGGACTAGCGGCTTCCTACAATGAGCAGTTCTTC. Its protein product is CASSKGLAASYNEQFF.

The chain is built from TRBV5-5 and TRBJ2-2; unclear D gene. V lost 2 bases and J lost 1, with 9 bases in between. CDR3 length equals 15 residues. Germline CDR1 and CDR2: SGHKS and YYEKEE (reference sequence). Here the CDR3 reads CASSFGHGNTGELFF. The DNA of the CDR3 is TGTGCCAGCAGCTTTGGCCACGGGAACACCGGGGAGCTGTTTTTT. Complete variable domain (other parts from reference TRBV5-5 and TRBJ2-2): DAGVTQSPTHLIKTRGQQVTLRCSPISGHKSVSWYQQVLGQGPQFIFQYYEKEERGRGNFPDRFSARQFPNYSSELNVNALLLGDSALYLCASSFGHGNTGELFFGEGSRLTVL.

The V and J genes are TRBV13 and TRBJ2-3; D perhaps matches TRBD1 (5 bases). Trimming pared 1 base from V and 6 bases from J, leaving 5 bases between. Germline V lookup: CDR1 PRHDT, CDR2 FYEKMQ (reference sequence). The CDR3 totals 12 residues. The CDR3 protein is CASSLEGDTQYF. The CDR3 DNA reads as TGTGCCAGCAGCTTAGAGGGGGATACGCAGTATTTT.

The chain is built from TRBV25-1 and TRBJ1-4, with D hard to call. The CDR3 length is 15 residues. Germline CDR1 MGHDK, CDR2 SYGVNS. V lost 3 bases, J lost 4 bases, and 12 bases lay in between. CDR3 sequence: CASSEIQRNNEKLFF. CDR3 sequence (DNA): TGTGCCAGCAGTGAGATACAGAGAAATAATGAAAAACTGTTTTTT.

The J gene is TRBJ1-2, the V gene TRBV30; 10 nucleotides align to TRBD1. Germline-derived CDR1 and CDR2 are GTSNPN and SVGIG (reference sequence). J lost 3 bases, V lost 5 bases, and 12 bases had no gene match. The CDR3 is 16 amino acids. The CDR3 DNA reads TGTGCCTGGGAAGGGACAGGGGCAGCGGGAGACTATGGCTACACCTTC. Translating gives CAWEGTGAAGDYGYTF.

J is TRBJ2-5 and V is TRBV28, with 10 bases lining up with TRBD1. CDR1 is MDHEN, CDR2 SYDVKM, per germline. With V trimmed by 7 bases and J by 1 base, 6 bases remained unmatched. The CDR3 covers 15 residues. CDR3 sequence reads: CASKKGTGAQETQYF. The CDR3 region has the DNA TGTGCCAGCAAAAAGGGGACAGGGGCCCAAGAGACCCAGTACTTC.